This TCR beta chain was retrieved from a study of OX40 agonist ivuxolimab in advanced cancers. Findings and limits, study-wide: Individuals who were partial responders at 0.1-3.0 mg/kg had clonal expansion that ranked among the lowest.

Trimming pared 7 bases from V and 5 bases from J, leaving 18 bases between. CDR1 is MDHEN, CDR2 SYDVKM, per germline. The CDR3 length is 14 residues. Clones were read by immunoSEQ multiplex PCR, and TCRdb kept only the in-frame ones, dropping some. The sample includes 65,000 to 95,000 clones, roughly 87% of them seen just once. As regards this clone: Its antigen is unidentified.

The receptor comes from an adult with an advanced solid tumor such as melanoma, head and neck, liver or kidney cancer. The sample in question was CD4+ or CD8+ T cells sorted from blood, obtained in a trial of the OX40 agonist ivuxolimab. This sequence joins TRBV28 and TRBJ2-7; perhaps TRBD1 as D (7 bases). The CDR3 coding sequence is TGTGCCAGCACCAGGACAGGAGGGTTCGACGAGCAGTACTTC. Protein: CASTRTGGFDEQYF.